Listed here is a single T cell receptor (beta chain). Its antigen remains unidentified. This sample is drawn from a study of a mutant IDH1 vaccine in newly diagnosed glioma. Study information: The study gave patients eight vaccinations in weeks 1, 3, 5, 7, 11, 15, 19, 23. Previous treatment comprised radiotherapy, temozolomide, or both, mostly both.

The study's findings and limits: Pseudoprogression showed no apparent link to changes in top peripheral T cell clonotypes.

This table comes from immunoSEQ multiplex PCR, and its TCRdb copy is limited to in-frame clones, with some not included. Here the sample spans some 80,000 clones, 75% to 90% being singletons. As to time point: week 23, last vaccination. All doses held 300 ug of mutant IDH1 20-mer peptide, with topical imiquimod. The donor cohort comprised cases of new WHO grade 3 or 4 IDH1-mutant, ATRX-lost astrocytoma. This CDR3 contains 16 residues. In germline, CDR1 is SEHNR, CDR2 FQNEAQ (reference sequence). The V end was cut by 1 base, the J end by 5 bases, with 15 bases between. The receptor was isolated from a woman aged 50 to 60 with glioma. This specimen was PBMCs, taken from a glioma patient whose treatment included an IDH1 peptide vaccine. The gene calls are TRBV7-9 and TRBJ2-1; D perhaps matches TRBD2 (6 bases). The CDR3 loop is CASSLVASDWDNEQFF. Written as DNA, the CDR3 is TGTGCCAGCAGCTTAGTGGCTAGCGATTGGGACAATGAGCAGTTCTTC.